Listed below are T cell receptor beta chains from one sample, sequenced in a study of shared clonotypes between healthy human individuals. Measured with immunoSEQ multiplex PCR; TCRdb has only the in-frame clones, and not every one. The sample shows 2 million to 2.5 million clones, 85% to 95% of them seen only once. The sample comprised naive CD4+ T cells from PBMCs. These receptors all come from a man aged 18 to 30 in good health. Some clones in this sample may be carry-over from other donors' samples. CDR3s include the opening cysteine and the closing phenylalanine or tryptophan. Not all rows give a size; the values are once, few, many and, for expanded clones, a class.

v_gene	abundance	j_gene	CDR3aa
TRBV6-1	NA	TRBJ2-2	CASSATGRYPGELFF
TRBV5-5	NA	TRBJ1-1	CASRPSRQAMNTEAFF
TRBV7-9	NA	TRBJ2-4	CASSSRGASGDAKNIQYF
TRBV14	NA	TRBJ1-1	CASSQGQGGGAFF
TRBV2	NA	TRBJ2-2	CASSEDTGAGELFF
TRBV19	NA	TRBJ1-4	CASKPRGGEKLFF
TRBV28	NA	TRBJ2-5	CASSLAGSLEETQYF
TRBV5-1	NA	TRBJ2-2	CASSPRAGVGGGELFF
TRBV28	NA	TRBJ2-3	CASSLFYGTAGDTQYF
TRBV7-2	NA	TRBJ2-4	CASSLGTFLGNIQYF
TRBV5-1	few	TRBJ1-2	CASSIGQGWRGYTF
TRBV30	NA	TRBJ2-5	CAWSVLLEETQYF
TRBV5-8	NA	TRBJ2-4	CASSLGTTPWNIQYF
TRBV18	NA	TRBJ2-1	CASSPSGLAGGRNNEQFF
TRBV28	NA	TRBJ1-1	CASSLIGGLDTEAFF
TRBV2	NA	TRBJ2-7	CASSQGGQNYEQYF
TRBV6-1	once	TRBJ2-6	CASSDTLVPVLTF
TRBV5-4	NA	TRBJ2-5	CASSLLLGGSQETQYF
TRBV4-2	NA	TRBJ2-1	CASSQASGPYNEQFF
TRBV5-6	NA	TRBJ2-7	CASSSGTYEQYF
TRBV10-3	once	TRBJ2-3	CASQPGLGSDTQYF
TRBV11-2	NA	TRBJ1-1	CASSLGLGTMNTEAFF
TRBV14	NA	TRBJ2-5	CASSRSLQETQYF
TRBV28	NA	TRBJ1-2	CASSERGQGEHGYTF
TRBV10-3	once	TRBJ2-7	CAISETGTGLYEQYF
TRBV4-2	NA	TRBJ1-1	CASSQAPRGSANTEAFF
TRBV2	NA	TRBJ1-2	CARRNTLRGYTF
TRBV7-7	NA	NA	CASSLDRHYEQYF
TRBV10-2	NA	TRBJ1-1	CASRGQGLITEAFF
TRBV11-2	once	TRBJ2-2	CAGSLDAQGARTGELFF
TRBV9	NA	TRBJ2-5	CASSARTSGMYQETQYF
TRBV9	NA	TRBJ1-1	CASSQRIRDTEAFF
TRBV21-1	NA	TRBJ1-1	CASSKVPGTEAFF
TRBV6-6	NA	TRBJ2-1	CASSYQPYGPYNEQFF
TRBV10-3	NA	TRBJ1-5	CAISEGQSLQPQHF
TRBV10-3	NA	TRBJ2-3	CAIRAGLAGGEDTQYF
TRBV28	NA	TRBJ1-4	CASIDTGDEKLFF
TRBV29-1	NA	TRBJ1-1	CSAGPGMNTEAFF
TRBV5-4	NA	TRBJ2-1	CASSLVQDEQFF
TRBV7-3	NA	TRBJ1-1	CASSSLSRNEAFF
TRBV2	once	TRBJ2-1	CASSEVGGTPYNEQFF
TRBV7-9	few	TRBJ2-5	CASSQQETQYF
TRBV10-3	once	TRBJ2-1	CAISESGSQSGYNEQFF
TRBV5-4	once	TRBJ1-5	CASSGEGGWPQHF
TRBV19	NA	TRBJ1-5	CASSTGDQPQHF
TRBV4-2	NA	TRBJ2-7	CASSQDGVWGEQYF
TRBV6-1	NA	TRBJ1-5	CASSEATGDYQSNQPQHF
TRBV18	NA	TRBJ1-2	CASSLTQDRNYGYTF
TRBV27	NA	TRBJ2-2	CASSSSVRPNTGELFF
TRBV5-1	NA	TRBJ2-5	CASGSWQVQETQYF
TRBV27	NA	TRBJ2-3	CASRWTSTDTQYF
TRBV18	NA	TRBJ2-2	CASSPVTMNTGELFF
TRBV27	NA	TRBJ2-5	CASSSKSSWQGRETQYF